The sequence of this TCR beta chain was determined in a study of neurological immune-mediated disorders. Documented time point: longitudinal time-point 3. This clonotype was recorded at least ten times. V shed 4 bases and J shed 2 bases, with 11 bases lying between them. Germline V gene sequence: CDR1 SGHRS, CDR2 YFSETQ. CDR3 length: 14 amino acids. TCRdb re-called the 5' RACE reads with MiXCR, one entry per CDR3 protein. The table shows tens of thousands of distinct CDR3 sequences, with 3.5% to 5.5% occurring only once. This rearrangement joins TRBV5-1 to TRBJ2-3; D unclear. What was sequenced was PBMCs. This TCR was sampled from a woman in her fifties or sixties with multiple sclerosis. CDR3 DNA sequence: TGCGCCAGCAGCCCAAATAAGCCCACAGATACGCAGTATTTT. It translates to CASSPNKPTDTQYF.